One and the same sample provided the 7 T cell receptor beta chains below, sequenced in a study of Ad26.COV2.S vaccination and SARS-CoV-2 variants. TCRdb's table, derived via immunoSEQ multiplex PCR, lists solely in-frame clones and lacks some. Of roughly 140,000 clones detected, 86% appear once; the ten largest clones hold 5%. The sample was peripheral blood, taken after recovery from COVID-19. These receptors came from a human donor who had recovered from COVID-19.

This clone was seen a few times. The chain joins TRBV7-9 to TRBJ1-2, with 8 bases lining up with TRBD1. The J segment lost 8 bases and the V segment lost 0 bases, leaving 8 bases of the junction unmatched. This CDR3 region has 15 residues. Germline V lookup: CDR1 SEHNR, CDR2 FQNEAQ (reference sequence). The CDR3 DNA reads TGTGCCAGCAGCTTAGCCCCGGACAGGGTACGCGGCTACACCTTC. Translation: CASSLAPDRVRGYTF.

The chain is built from TRBV27 and TRBJ2-5; 11 nucleotides match TRBD2. V lost 5 bases, J lost 2 bases, and 16 bases stayed unmatched. Germline CDR1 MNHEY, CDR2 SMNVEV (reference sequence). The length of the CDR3 is 19 residues. Here the CDR3 reads CASSQYSIAGGMGQETQYF. In nucleotides, the CDR3 is TGTGCCAGCAGTCAATATTCGATAGCGGGGGGGATGGGGCAAGAGACCCAGTACTTC.

The chain couples TRBV7-2 to TRBJ2-1; D is unresolved. The germline V gene encodes CDR1 SGHTA and CDR2 FQGNSA. Trimming left V 1 base short and J 14 bases short, with 9 bases between. This CDR3 comprises 11 residues. The CDR3 region has the DNA TGTGCCAGCAGCTTAGAAAGGATAGAGTTCTTC. Protein product: CASSLERIEFF.

The V and J genes are TRBV18 and TRBJ1-2; D unresolved. V gave up 3 bases and J gave up 4 bases, with 15 bases separating them. Germline V gives CDR1 KGHSH, CDR2 LQKENI. CDR3 length: 15 residues. This CDR3 is CASSPISGVIYGYTF. As DNA, the CDR3 is TGTGCCAGCTCACCTATAAGCGGGGTTATCTATGGCTACACCTTC. Looking up the rest from reference TRBV18 and TRBJ1-2 gives the full variable domain: NAGVMQNPRHLVRRRGQEARLRCSPMKGHSHVYWYRQLPEEGLKFMVYLQKENIIDESGMPKERFSAEFPKEGPSILRIQQVVRGDSAAYFCASSPISGVIYGYTFGSGTRLTVV.

The chain joins TRBV7-8 to TRBJ2-7, with TRBD1 matching over 9 bases. The CDR3 totals 17 residues. Per germline, CDR1 SGHVS and CDR2 FQNEAQ. V shed 1 base and J 2 bases; nucleotides not matched to a gene: 9. CDR3 sequence: CASSLGSGQGRPYEQYF. CDR3 nucleotides: TGTGCCAGCAGCTTAGGCTCAGGACAGGGGAGACCCTACGAGCAGTACTTC.

The V and J genes are TRBV2 and TRBJ1-5; D ambiguous. The CDR3 extends over 16 amino acids. Germline V lookup: CDR1 SNHLY, CDR2 FYNNEI. V was trimmed by 6 bases and J by 6 bases, leaving 21 bases between them. CDR3 sequence: CASSPGRFGVVQPQHF. The DNA for the CDR3 is TGTGCCAGCAGCCCCGGAAGGTTTGGAGTAGTTCAGCCCCAGCATTTT.

The chain recombines TRBV2 with TRBJ2-2, with 9 bases identical to TRBD1. Trimming at V came to 3 bases and at J to 7 bases, leaving 6 bases not matched to a gene. The CDR3 runs 15 residues. Germline CDR1 reads SNHLY; CDR2 reads FYNNEI. CDR3 loop: CASSETTGGSGELFF. Here the CDR3 DNA reads TGTGCCAGCAGTGAGACTACAGGGGGCAGCGGGGAGCTGTTTTTT.